This T cell receptor (beta chain) was sequenced during a study of molecular identifiers for immune sequencing clone quantification. This clonotype came up many times. Using its own MiXCR run on the PCR reads, TCRdb lists one record per CDR3 protein. The table includes over 60,000 distinct CDR3 sequences, about 20% detected once. The CDR3 spans 15 residues. J was trimmed by 2 bases and V by 1 base; bases with no gene match: 4. CDR1 is SQVTM, CDR2 ANQGSEA, per germline. This chain links TRBV29-1 with TRBJ2-7; 11 bases match TRBD2. The sequenced material came from naive CD8+ T cells from blood, with Jurkat cell RNA spiked in. Stated subset: FACS-sorted CD8+CD4-CCR7+CD45RA+ naive T cells. The receptor was derived from a human donor in good health. Some libraries in this study had Jurkat cell RNA spiked in. For the CDR3, the DNA is TGCAGCGTTGAAGGACTAGCGGGAAGTGCCTACGAGCAGTACTTC. It codes for CSVEGLAGSAYEQYF.